The 7 T cell receptor beta chains below were found in one sample sequenced in a study of blood T cell repertoires in COVID-19. Method: immunoSEQ multiplex PCR; TCRdb's copy keeps in-frame clones and lacks some. The table records fewer than 250,000 clones, roughly nine tenths of them present only once. The sample taken for sequencing was peripheral blood. The receptors originated from a man aged 25 to 40 with acute or convalescent COVID-19.

The chain is built from TRBV2 and TRBJ2-2; 10 nucleotides match TRBD1. The germline gives CDR1 SNHLY, CDR2 FYNNEI. CDR3 size: 13 residues. The trim removed 6 bases at V and 7 bases at J, leaving 2 bases unmatched. CDR3 in DNA: TGTGCCAGCAGCGGGACAGGGGTCGGGGAGCTGTTTTTT. This translates into CASSGTGVGELFF.

The V gene is TRBV14, the J gene TRBJ1-2; D uncertain. Germline CDR1 reads SGHDN; CDR2 reads FVKESK. The CDR3 is made up of 16 amino acids. Between the trimmed V and J ends, which lost 0 bases and 5 bases, there was a span of 16 bases. The CDR3 DNA sequence: TGTGCCAGCAGCCAAGACCCGTCCCCGATGCGTTATGGCTACACCTTC. Its translation is CASSQDPSPMRYGYTF.

V usage is TRBV5-6 and J usage is TRBJ1-2; maybe TRBD1 (6 bases). Germline CDR1 SGHDT, CDR2 YYEEEE. This CDR3 contains 15 residues. V was pared by 0 bases and J by 6 bases, with 15 bases between. DNA for the CDR3: TGTGCCAGCAGCTTGGTAGGGGGAGAGTCGGATGGCTACACCTTC. This codes for CASSLVGGESDGYTF.

Only one count was recorded for this clone. The rearrangement uses TRBV6-5 and TRBJ1-3; no clear D gene. The CDR3 spans 16 residues. Per germline, CDR1 MNHEY and CDR2 SVGAGI. The germline V and J ends were trimmed by 2 bases and 1 base, with 12 bases remaining between them. In DNA form, the CDR3 reads TGTGCCAGCAGTTACGAGGGCGGCGGTTCTGGAAACACCATATATTTT. Translated: CASSYEGGGSGNTIYF.

The DNA of the CDR3 is TGTGCCAGCAGCTCAATTCAGGGCTCTGGCTACACCTTC. Amino acid sequence: CASSSIQGSGYTF. V and J are TRBV7-9 and TRBJ1-2; perhaps TRBD1 as D (5 bases). Trimming removed 4 bases at V and 7 bases at J, with 13 bases between. In germline, CDR1 is SEHNR, CDR2 FQNEAQ (reference sequence). The CDR3 totals 13 residues.

This clone was counted once. The J gene is TRBJ1-5, the V gene TRBV19; unclear D gene. The germline CDR1 and CDR2 sequences are LNHDA and SQIVND (reference sequence). Trimming removed 5 bases from V and 0 bases from J, with 17 bases in between. There are 17 residues in the CDR3. CDR3 sequence (DNA): TGTGCCAGTAGTTGGGAGGGCCCTCCGTATAGCAATCAGCCCCAGCATTTT. Translated, it gives CASSWEGPPYSNQPQHF.

The V and J genes are TRBV11-2 and TRBJ1-1; maybe TRBD1 (6 bases). Germline lookup yields CDR1 SGHAT and CDR2 FQNNGV. This CDR3 comprises 13 residues. V gave up 3 bases and J gave up 3 bases, with 8 bases separating them. CDR3 in DNA: TGTGCCAGCAGCTTGGGGGCGCACACTGAAGCTTTCTTT. This encodes CASSLGAHTEAFF.